The rows below give T cell receptor beta chains drawn from one sample of a study of cytomegalovirus exposure and HLA in healthy donors. Profiling relied on immunoSEQ multiplex PCR, and the TCRdb table lists in-frame clones only, not all of them. The sample yields 160,000 or so clones, just over 75% seen once. Sequencing was done on a sample of PBMCs. Every receptor here comes from a woman between 35 and 50 years old in good health and CMV-seronegative. CDR3s include the opening cysteine and the closing phenylalanine or tryptophan. A D gene is named only where the DNA matches it firmly. The size of a clone is reported for some rows only, either as once, few or many, or as a class for expanded clones.

V gene	J gene	CDR3 length	D gene	clone size	CDR3 protein	CDR3 DNA
TRBV27	TRBJ2-2	12	-	-	CASSPNTGELFF	TGTGCCAGCAGCCCTAACACCGGGGAGCTGTTTTTT
TRBV2	TRBJ2-7	12	-	-	CASSEREFEQYF	TGTGCCAGCAGTGAACGGGAGTTCGAGCAGTACTTC
TRBV2	TRBJ2-5	14	-	-	CASSKDRNQETQYF	TGTGCCAGCAGTAAAGACAGAAACCAAGAGACCCAGTACTTC
TRBV2	TRBJ2-2	14	TRBD1	-	CASKGQGGTGELFF	TGTGCCAGCAAGGGACAGGGCGGGACCGGGGAGCTGTTTTTT
TRBV6-1	TRBJ1-5	15	TRBD1	-	CATTIRQGSNQPQHF	TGTGCCACCACTATAAGACAGGGTTCAAATCAGCCCCAGCATTTT
TRBV7-9	TRBJ1-1	13	-	-	CASSPGGDREAFF	TGTGCCAGCAGCCCGGGGGGGGACCGCGAAGCTTTCTTT
TRBV28	TRBJ2-1	18	-	-	CASSLFSKGWRENNEQFF	TGTGCCAGCAGTTTATTTTCAAAGGGCTGGCGGGAAAACAATGAGCAGTTCTTC
TRBV6-6	TRBJ1-5	16	-	-	CAAHRGEAGRNQPQHF	TGTGCCGCGCACCGAGGGGAGGCTGGTCGCAATCAGCCCCAGCATTTT
TRBV5-4	TRBJ2-2	14	TRBD2	-	CASREELAVGELFF	TGTGCCAGCCGGGAGGAACTCGCCGTGGGGGAGCTGTTTTTT
TRBV5-1	TRBJ2-2	15	TRBD1	once	CASKGGQGDTGELFF	TGCGCCAGCAAGGGGGGACAGGGAGACACCGGGGAGCTGTTTTTT
TRBV19	TRBJ1-1	13	-	-	CASSHRVSTEAFF	TGTGCCAGTAGTCACCGGGTGAGCACTGAAGCTTTCTTT
TRBV28	TRBJ1-1	14	TRBD1	-	CASSSTGGNTEAFF	TGTGCCAGCAGTTCGACAGGGGGTAACACTGAAGCTTTCTTT
TRBV10-1	TRBJ2-1	16	-	-	CASSDTVGSDYNEQFF	TGCGCCAGCAGTGATACTGTCGGGTCTGATTACAATGAGCAGTTCTTC
TRBV19	TRBJ1-5	15	-	-	CASSTFDRDNQPQHF	TGTGCCAGTAGTACCTTCGACAGAGACAATCAGCCCCAGCATTTT
TRBV20-1	TRBJ1-2	10	-	once	CSARRDGYTF	TGCAGTGCTAGACGGGATGGCTACACCTTC
TRBV10-2	TRBJ2-7	18	-	-	CASSDRGGRALPSYEQYF	TGCGCCAGCAGCGACAGGGGCGGGAGGGCCCTTCCCTCCTACGAGCAGTACTTC
TRBV19	TRBJ1-1	14	-	-	CATSQGYLLTEAFF	TGTGCCACCTCACAGGGATACCTTCTGACTGAAGCTTTCTTT
TRBV5-1	TRBJ2-7	14	TRBD1	-	CASSSGTGTYEQYF	TGCGCCAGCAGCTCCGGGACAGGGACGTACGAGCAGTACTTC
TRBV2	TRBJ1-6	13	-	once	CASIKENNSPLHF	TGTGCCAGCATTAAGGAGAATAATTCACCCCTCCACTTT
TRBV27	TRBJ1-1	14	TRBD1	-	CASSLQGVNTEAFF	TGTGCCAGCAGTTTACAGGGGGTGAACACTGAAGCTTTCTTT
TRBV19	TRBJ2-1	14	-	-	CASSIRDPVNEQFF	TGTGCCAGTAGTATCAGGGATCCTGTCAATGAGCAGTTCTTC
TRBV5-6	TRBJ2-5	11	-	few	CASSHRETQYF	TGTGCCAGCAGCCACAGGGAGACCCAGTACTTC
TRBV11-1	TRBJ2-3	12	TRBD1	few	CAVEGASDTQYF	TGTGCCGTAGAGGGGGCCTCAGATACGCAGTATTTT
TRBV6-1	TRBJ2-7	15	TRBD2	-	CASNLLAGAPYEQYF	TGTGCCAGCAACCTCTTAGCGGGAGCTCCCTACGAGCAGTACTTC
TRBV5-1	TRBJ2-3	12	-	-	CASSSREETQYF	TGCGCCAGCAGCTCCAGGGAGGAGACGCAGTATTTT
TRBV5-6	TRBJ2-2	15	-	-	CASSLKSPGAGELFF	TGTGCCAGCAGCTTGAAGTCCCCCGGGGCCGGGGAGCTGTTTTTT
TRBV18	TRBJ2-7	13	TRBD1	-	CASSPRTGGEQYF	TGTGCCAGCTCACCTCGGACAGGGGGCGAGCAGTACTTC
TRBV27	TRBJ2-1	19	TRBD1	-	CASRGGEQGRSNSYNEQFF	TGTGCCAGCAGAGGTGGGGAACAGGGGCGTTCCAACTCCTACAATGAGCAGTTCTTC
TRBV9	TRBJ1-1	15	-	once	CASSVPPPGNTEAFF	TGTGCCAGCAGCGTCCCTCCGCCGGGGAACACTGAAGCTTTCTTT
TRBV27	TRBJ1-2	15	TRBD1	-	CASSPTGESNYGYTF	TGTGCCAGCAGTCCGACAGGGGAAAGTAACTATGGCTACACCTTC
TRBV5-1	TRBJ1-5	14	TRBD1	-	CASSPDRGDQPQHF	TGCGCCAGCAGCCCGGACAGGGGGGATCAGCCCCAGCATTTT
TRBV13	TRBJ1-2	16	-	-	CASSLGTGGGADGYTF	TGTGCCAGCAGCTTAGGCACCGGGGGAGGGGCGGATGGCTACACCTTC
TRBV5-1	TRBJ1-1	14	-	-	CASSLALGQLEAFF	TGCGCCAGCAGCTTGGCCCTTGGACAGCTTGAAGCTTTCTTT
TRBV11-3	TRBJ2-7	15	TRBD2	-	CASSLGLAGEVEQYF	TGTGCCAGCAGCTTAGGACTAGCGGGAGAAGTAGAACAGTACTTC
TRBV6-4	TRBJ2-1	15	TRBD1	-	CASGFGTDSYNEQFF	TGTGCCAGCGGATTTGGGACAGACTCCTACAATGAGCAGTTCTTC
TRBV7-3	TRBJ2-5	15	TRBD2	few	CASSLGGRGGETQYF	TGTGCCAGCAGCTTAGGGGGGAGGGGTGGGGAGACCCAGTACTTC
TRBV6-5	TRBJ2-7	12	-	-	CATGAGSYEQYF	TGTGCCACAGGGGCGGGCTCCTACGAGCAGTACTTC
TRBV10-3	TRBJ2-3	14	-	-	CAISGDSSGDTQYF	TGTGCCATCAGTGGGGACTCTTCGGGCGATACGCAGTATTTT
TRBV7-9	TRBJ2-1	19	TRBD2	-	CASSLGSKGLAGGPHEQFF	TGTGCCAGCAGCTTAGGTAGTAAGGGGCTAGCGGGAGGGCCACATGAGCAGTTCTTC
TRBV30	TRBJ2-3	16	TRBD2	-	CAWSGSGSTGTDTQYF	TGTGCCTGGAGTGGGAGCGGGAGTACTGGCACAGATACGCAGTATTTT
TRBV2	TRBJ2-1	14	TRBD2	-	CASNPGTSGNEQFF	TGTGCCAGCAACCCCGGGACTAGCGGCAATGAGCAGTTCTTC
TRBV6-1	TRBJ2-5	16	-	-	CASSEAIGGIQETQYF	TGTGCCAGCAGTGAAGCGATAGGAGGGATCCAAGAGACCCAGTACTTC
TRBV5-6	TRBJ2-7	14	TRBD2	few	CASGILAGGYEQYF	TGTGCCAGCGGCATTCTAGCGGGGGGCTACGAGCAGTACTTC
TRBV30	TRBJ1-2	14	-	-	CAWRGQLLIYGYTF	TGTGCCTGGAGAGGACAGCTATTGATCTATGGCTACACCTTC
TRBV11-2	TRBJ1-1	13	-	-	CASGSQGDTEAFF	TGTGCCAGCGGGTCACAGGGAGACACTGAAGCTTTCTTT
TRBV11-3	TRBJ1-1	17	-	few	CASSLDMRGTPNTEAFF	TGTGCCAGCAGCTTAGATATGAGAGGGACACCGAACACTGAAGCTTTCTTT
TRBV15	TRBJ2-7	17	TRBD2	-	CATSRDLPGLDSYEQYF	TGTGCCACCAGCAGAGATCTCCCAGGACTAGACTCCTACGAGCAGTACTTC
TRBV30	TRBJ2-7	13	-	-	CAWSHPSSYEQYF	TGTGCCTGGAGTCACCCCAGCTCCTACGAGCAGTACTTC
TRBV29-1	TRBJ2-2	17	TRBD2	-	CSAGGLAGYANTGELFF	TGCAGCGCTGGGGGACTAGCGGGTTACGCGAACACCGGGGAGCTGTTTTTT
TRBV5-4	TRBJ2-7	15	TRBD1	-	CASTHGGQDLYEQYF	TGTGCCAGCACCCATGGAGGACAGGACCTCTACGAGCAGTACTTC
TRBV5-6	TRBJ1-5	16	TRBD1	-	CASSTGTGRGNQPQHF	TGTGCCAGCAGCACTGGGACAGGACGGGGTAATCAGCCCCAGCATTTT
TRBV14	TRBJ1-1	12	-	-	CASSQLATEAFF	TGTGCCAGCAGCCAATTAGCCACTGAAGCTTTCTTT
TRBV4-2	TRBJ2-2	20	TRBD2	-	CASSQDPLTSGRSDTGELFF	TGTGCCAGCAGCCAAGATCCCCTGACTAGCGGGAGGAGCGACACCGGGGAGCTGTTTTTT
TRBV5-1	TRBJ2-7	14	TRBD1	-	CASSEGTGDDEQYF	TGCGCCAGCAGCGAGGGGACAGGGGACGACGAGCAGTACTTC
TRBV9	TRBJ1-1	13	-	-	CASSGQLGTEAFF	TGTGCCAGCAGCGGACAGTTAGGCACTGAAGCTTTCTTT